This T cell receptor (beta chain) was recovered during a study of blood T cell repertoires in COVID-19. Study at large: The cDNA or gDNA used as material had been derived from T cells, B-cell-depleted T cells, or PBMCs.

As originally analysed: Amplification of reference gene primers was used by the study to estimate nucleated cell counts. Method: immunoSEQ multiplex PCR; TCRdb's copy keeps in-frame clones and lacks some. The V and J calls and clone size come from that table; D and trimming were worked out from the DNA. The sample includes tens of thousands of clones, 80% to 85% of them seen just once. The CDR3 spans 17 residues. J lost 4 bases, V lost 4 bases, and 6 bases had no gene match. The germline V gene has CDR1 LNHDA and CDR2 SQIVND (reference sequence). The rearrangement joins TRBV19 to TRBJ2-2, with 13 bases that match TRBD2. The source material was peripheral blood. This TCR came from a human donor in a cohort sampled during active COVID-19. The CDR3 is CASSKRLAGGSTGELFF. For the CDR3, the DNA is TGTGCCAGTAGTAAACGACTAGCGGGGGGATCCACCGGGGAGCTGTTTTTT.